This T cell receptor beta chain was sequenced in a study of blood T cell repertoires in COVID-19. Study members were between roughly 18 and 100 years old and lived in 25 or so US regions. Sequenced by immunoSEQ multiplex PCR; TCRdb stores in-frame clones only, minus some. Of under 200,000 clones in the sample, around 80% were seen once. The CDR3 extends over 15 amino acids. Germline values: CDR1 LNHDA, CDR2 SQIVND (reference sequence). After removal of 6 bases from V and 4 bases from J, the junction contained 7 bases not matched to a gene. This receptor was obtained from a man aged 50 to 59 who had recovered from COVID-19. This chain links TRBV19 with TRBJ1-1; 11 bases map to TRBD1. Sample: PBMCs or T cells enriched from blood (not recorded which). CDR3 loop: CASRGTGGDFTEAFF. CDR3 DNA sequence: TGTGCCAGTAGGGGGACAGGGGGAGATTTCACTGAAGCTTTCTTT.